A selection of T cell receptor beta chains follows, all from one sample in a study of blood T cell repertoires in COVID-19. Assay: immunoSEQ multiplex PCR; the TCRdb copy retains only in-frame clones and omits some. This sample carries approximately 210,000 clones, about 84% of them seen once, and the ten largest clones take roughly 4.3%. The sample consisted of PBMCs or T cells enriched from blood (not recorded which). The receptors derive from a man aged 30 to 39 with acute COVID-19. Both conserved end residues are part of each CDR3. Each record gives: V gene, D gene, CDR3 length, J gene, clone size, CDR3 DNA, CDR3 protein. The D gene is left open where the match is weak. Not every row has a clone size; where given, it reads once, few, many or a size class.

V: TRBV9
D: NA
length: 13
J: TRBJ1-1
size: NA
DNA: TGTGCCAGCAGCGAACAGCAGAACACTGAAGCTTTCTTT
CDR3: CASSEQQNTEAFF

V: TRBV11-3
D: TRBD1
length: 14
J: TRBJ2-1
size: once
DNA: TGTGCCAGCAGCCCGAGACAGGGGTACAATGAGCAGTTCTTC
CDR3: CASSPRQGYNEQFF

V: TRBV19
D: TRBD2
length: 16
J: TRBJ2-5
size: NA
DNA: TGTGCCAGTAGTATACTAGCGGGGGGACTCCAAGAGACCCAGTACTTC
CDR3: CASSILAGGLQETQYF

V: TRBV2
D: TRBD2
length: 15
J: TRBJ2-7
size: many
DNA: TGTGCCAGCAGCGCCGGGACTAGCGGGGTACGAAAGCAGTACTTC
CDR3: CASSAGTSGVRKQYF

V: TRBV27
D: TRBD1
length: 13
J: TRBJ1-5
size: NA
DNA: TGTGCCAGCAGTTGGACAGGGGATTCGCCCCAGCATTTT
CDR3: CASSWTGDSPQHF

V: TRBV5-1
D: TRBD2
length: 15
J: TRBJ2-1
size: few
DNA: TGCGCCAGCAGCCCCGGGACTAGCTCCTACAATGAGCAGTTCTTC
CDR3: CASSPGTSSYNEQFF

V: TRBV6-2/TRBV6-3
D: TRBD1
length: 19
J: TRBJ2-1
size: few
DNA: TGTGCCAGCAGTCCCCTCAATACAGGGGGCGCGGGTCCTTACAATGAGCAGTTCTTC
CDR3: CASSPLNTGGAGPYNEQFF

V: TRBV19
D: TRBD1
length: 15
J: TRBJ1-3
size: NA
DNA: TGTGCCACTCGCCGGGACAGGGGTACTGGAAACACCATATATTTT
CDR3: CATRRDRGTGNTIYF

V: TRBV6-5
D: TRBD2
length: 14
J: TRBJ2-2
size: NA
DNA: TGTGCCAGCACCTTTAGCGGGGTTACCGGGGAGCTGTTTTTT
CDR3: CASTFSGVTGELFF

V: TRBV9
D: NA
length: 15
J: TRBJ1-2
size: NA
DNA: TGTGCCAGCAGCGTAGGTAACTCTCGGGGTGATGGCTACACCTTC
CDR3: CASSVGNSRGDGYTF

V: TRBV27
D: NA
length: 14
J: TRBJ2-7
size: NA
DNA: TGTGCCAGCAGTCTAGCTGGAGCTCGGTCCGAGCAGTACTTC
CDR3: CASSLAGARSEQYF

V: TRBV24-1
D: TRBD1
length: 15
J: TRBJ2-1
size: NA
DNA: TGTGCCACCAGTGATAGGGACAGGGGACGGCATGAGCAGTTCTTC
CDR3: CATSDRDRGRHEQFF

V: TRBV6-4
D: NA
length: 13
J: TRBJ2-7
size: NA
DNA: TGTGCCAGCAGTGACTCGGACAACTACGAGCAGTACTTC
CDR3: CASSDSDNYEQYF

V: TRBV7-2
D: NA
length: 17
J: TRBJ1-2
size: NA
DNA: TGTGCCAGCAGCCCTGGGGGGGGGCGCATGGGTAACTATGGCTACACCTTC
CDR3: CASSPGGGRMGNYGYTF

V: TRBV20-1
D: NA
length: 11
J: TRBJ1-1
size: NA
DNA: TGCAGTCCTGGGGGGATCACTGAAGCTTTCTTT
CDR3: CSPGGITEAFF

V: TRBV5-1
D: NA
length: 15
J: TRBJ1-2
size: NA
DNA: TGCGCCAGCAGCCCGGGGGGGACTGCAGGCTATGGCTACACCTTC
CDR3: CASSPGGTAGYGYTF

V: TRBV5-1
D: NA
length: 14
J: TRBJ1-2
size: NA
DNA: TGCGCCAGCAGCTTGTCACCTGAGGGCTCTGGCTACACCTTC
CDR3: CASSLSPEGSGYTF

V: TRBV10-1
D: NA
length: 16
J: TRBJ1-6
size: NA
DNA: TGCGCCAGCAGTGAAAAGGCGGGCCTCAATAATTCACCCCTCCACTTT
CDR3: CASSEKAGLNNSPLHF

V: TRBV3-1/TRBV3-2
D: TRBD2
length: 14
J: TRBJ2-3
size: NA
DNA: TGTGCCAGCAGCCCTGGGACTAGCTCAGATACGCAGTATTTT
CDR3: CASSPGTSSDTQYF

V: TRBV27
D: NA
length: 13
J: TRBJ2-4
size: NA
DNA: TGTGCCAGCAGTTTGGGGGGCAAAAACATTCAGTACTTC
CDR3: CASSLGGKNIQYF

V: TRBV21-1
D: NA
length: 17
J: TRBJ1-1
size: few
DNA: TGTGCCAGCAGCAAAGATTCTCAGGGGCGTACGAACACTGAAGCTTTCTTT
CDR3: CASSKDSQGRTNTEAFF

V: TRBV5-1
D: TRBD2
length: 14
J: TRBJ2-5
size: NA
DNA: TGCGCCAGCAGCTTGGAGCGGGGGGCGGAGACCCAGTACTTC
CDR3: CASSLERGAETQYF

V: TRBV4-1
D: NA
length: 13
J: TRBJ1-1
size: NA
DNA: TGCGCCAGCAGCCAAGGATTGGACAGAGAAGCTTTCTTT
CDR3: CASSQGLDREAFF

V: TRBV3-1/TRBV3-2
D: TRBD2
length: 14
J: TRBJ2-2
size: few
DNA: TGTGCCAGCAGCCGGGGGGGGAACACCGGGGAGCTGTTTTTT
CDR3: CASSRGGNTGELFF

V: TRBV12-3/TRBV12-4
D: NA
length: 13
J: TRBJ2-3
size: NA
DNA: TGTGCCAGCCGAGGTGTACTCACAGATACGCAGTATTTT
CDR3: CASRGVLTDTQYF

V: TRBV7-9
D: NA
length: 17
J: TRBJ2-6
size: NA
DNA: TGTGCCAGCAGCTTGATGGCGGGGTTAGGAGGGGCCAACGTCCTGACTTTC
CDR3: CASSLMAGLGGANVLTF

V: TRBV6-2/TRBV6-3
D: TRBD1
length: 14
J: TRBJ1-1
size: NA
DNA: TGTGCCAGCAGTCCGCCGACAGGGGGGACTGAAGCTTTCTTT
CDR3: CASSPPTGGTEAFF

V: TRBV6-5
D: NA
length: 14
J: TRBJ1-1
size: NA
DNA: TGTGCCAGCAGGGGGCCCTCGGTGGGGACTGAAGCTTTCTTT
CDR3: CASRGPSVGTEAFF

V: TRBV5-1
D: NA
length: 13
J: TRBJ1-1
size: NA
DNA: TGCGCCAGCGCGCTCCGGGAAAACACTGAAGCTTTCTTT
CDR3: CASALRENTEAFF

V: TRBV16
D: TRBD2
length: 21
J: TRBJ2-2
size: NA
DNA: TGTGCCAGCAGCCCAATCCCCGCGGGACTAGCGGGGGTAGCGAACACCGGGGAGCTGTTTTTT
CDR3: CASSPIPAGLAGVANTGELFF

V: TRBV18
D: NA
length: 12
J: TRBJ1-1
size: NA
DNA: TGTGCCAGCTCACCTCAGAACACTGAAGCTTTCTTT
CDR3: CASSPQNTEAFF

V: TRBV5-5
D: NA
length: 13
J: TRBJ1-2
size: few
DNA: TGTGCCAGCAGCTTGGAAACTGACTATGGCTACACCTTC
CDR3: CASSLETDYGYTF

V: TRBV29-1
D: TRBD1
length: 14
J: TRBJ2-7
size: NA
DNA: TGCAGCGTCACGTATGGGACAGGGGCCTACGAGCAGTACTTC
CDR3: CSVTYGTGAYEQYF